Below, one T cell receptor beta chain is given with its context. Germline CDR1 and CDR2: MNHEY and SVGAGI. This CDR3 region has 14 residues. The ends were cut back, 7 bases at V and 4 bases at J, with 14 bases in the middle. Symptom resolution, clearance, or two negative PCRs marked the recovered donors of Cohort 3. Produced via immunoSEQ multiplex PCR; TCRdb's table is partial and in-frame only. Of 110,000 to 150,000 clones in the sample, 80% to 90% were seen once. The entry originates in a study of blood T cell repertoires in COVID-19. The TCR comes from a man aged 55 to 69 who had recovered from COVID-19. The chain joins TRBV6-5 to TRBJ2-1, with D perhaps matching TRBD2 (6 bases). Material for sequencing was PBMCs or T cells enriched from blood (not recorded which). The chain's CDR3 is CASTGASEYNEQFF. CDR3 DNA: TGTGCCAGCACGGGAGCTAGCGAATACAATGAGCAGTTCTTC.